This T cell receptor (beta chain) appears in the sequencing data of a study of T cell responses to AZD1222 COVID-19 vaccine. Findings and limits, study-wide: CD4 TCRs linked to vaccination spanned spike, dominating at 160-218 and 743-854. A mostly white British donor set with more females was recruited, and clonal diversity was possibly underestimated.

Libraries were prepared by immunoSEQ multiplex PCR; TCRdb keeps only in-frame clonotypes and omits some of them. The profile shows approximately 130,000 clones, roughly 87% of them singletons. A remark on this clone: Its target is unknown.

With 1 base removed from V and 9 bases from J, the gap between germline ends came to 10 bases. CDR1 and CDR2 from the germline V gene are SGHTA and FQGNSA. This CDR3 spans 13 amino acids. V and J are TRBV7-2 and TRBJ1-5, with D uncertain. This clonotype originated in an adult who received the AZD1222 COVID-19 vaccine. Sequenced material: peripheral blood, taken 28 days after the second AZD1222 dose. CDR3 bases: TGTGCCAGCAGCTTAGATCGGACGGGGCCCCAGCATTTT. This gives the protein CASSLDRTGPQHF.